Below, 15 T cell receptor beta chains from the same sample are listed, as sequenced in a study of T cells in Graves' hyperthyroidism and ophthalmopathy. RNA transcripts were the template for amplifying TCR beta CDR3 regions. The study used the HTBI primer set for a first-round RT-PCR of the TCR CDR3. TCRdb itself ran the multiplex PCR reads through MiXCR, one entry per CDR3 protein. The sample consists of some 690,000 distinct CDR3 sequences, 15% to 20% of them appearing once. What was sequenced was blood. These receptors were collected from a man aged 50-59 years with Graves' hyperthyroidism.

The rearrangement joins TRBV19 to TRBJ2-4; D unclear. Looked up from germline, CDR1 is LNHDA and CDR2 is SQIVND (reference sequence). Trimming cost V 0 bases and J 8 bases, with 14 bases left between them. This CDR3 spans 15 amino acids. The CDR3 DNA reads as TGTGCCAGTAGTATAGAGGCGGATGGGGTAGACATTCAGTACTTC. Amino acid sequence: CASSIEADGVDIQYF.

The table lists this clonotype with a few counts. The chain carries TRBV28 and TRBJ2-7; D not resolved. The V end was cut by 3 bases, the J end by 6 bases, with 24 bases between. The CDR3 extends over 17 amino acids. Germline V CDR1 and CDR2: MDHEN, SYDVKM. CDR3 coding DNA: TGTGCCAGCAGTTTTTTCCCGATTGGCGTGGTCGACTGCGAGCAGTACTTC. Translating gives CASSFFPIGVVDCEQYF.

The sample holds many counts of this clonotype. This chain's CDR3 is CATSERRNYEQYF. The CDR3 DNA follows: TGTGCCACCAGCGAGCGCCGGAACTACGAGCAGTACTTC. The V and J genes are TRBV15 and TRBJ2-7; D ambiguous. V shed 5 bases and J shed 3 bases, with 11 bases lying between them. Germline assignment: CDR1 LNHNV and CDR2 YYDKDF (reference sequence). The CDR3 extends over 13 amino acids. The full variable domain, completed using reference TRBV15 and TRBJ2-7, is DAMVIQNPRYQVTQFGKPVTLSCSQTLNHNVMYWYQQKSSQAPKLLFHYYDKDFNNEADTPDNFQSRRPNTSFCFLDIRSPGLGDTAMYLCATSERRNYEQYFGPGTRLTVT.

This clonotype has more than one count but fewer than ten. The chain joins TRBV18 to TRBJ1-2, with 7 bases aligning to TRBD1. CDR1 is KGHSH and CDR2 is LQKENI in the germline V gene. V was pared by 6 bases and J by 4 bases, with 8 bases of the junction left unmatched. The CDR3 has 14 residues. The CDR3 here is CASSPDRERYGYTF. DNA for the CDR3: TGTGCCAGCTCCCCTGACAGGGAGCGCTATGGCTACACCTTC. The entire variable domain, with the rest obtained from reference TRBV18 and TRBJ1-2, is as follows: NAGVMQNPRHLVRRRGQEARLRCSPMKGHSHVYWYRQLPEEGLKFMVYLQKENIIDESGMPKERFSAEFPKEGPSILRIQQVVRGDSAAYFCASSPDRERYGYTFGSGTRLTVV.

This clonotype was recorded at least ten times. The chain has TRBV13 and TRBJ1-6, with 9 bases identical to TRBD1. The length of the CDR3 is 14 residues. Germline V gene lookup returns CDR1 PRHDT and CDR2 FYEKMQ (reference sequence). The J segment lost 12 bases and the V segment lost 5 bases, leaving 8 bases of the junction unmatched. The CDR3 loop is CASSQRDRVIPLHF. The CDR3 nucleotides read TGTGCCAGCAGCCAGCGGGACAGGGTTATACCCCTCCACTTT.

This clonotype was recorded a few times. This chain connects TRBV7-2 to TRBJ2-7; 10 nucleotides match TRBD2. The CDR3 has 17 residues. Germline V gene data show CDR1 as SGHTA and CDR2 as FQGNSA. V dropped 5 bases and J dropped 1; count of bases not matched to a gene: 11. The chain's CDR3 is CASSQGLAGARSYEQYF. Written as DNA, the CDR3 is TGTGCCAGCAGCCAAGGGCTAGCGGGAGCGAGGTCCTACGAGCAGTACTTC.

This clonotype has just a few counts. The genes are TRBV18 and TRBJ1-1; D gene ambiguous. Per germline, CDR1 KGHSH and CDR2 LQKENI. Trimming left V 2 bases short and J 0 bases short, with 10 bases between. This CDR3 is built from 15 residues. The CDR3 protein is CASSPTEPLNTEAFF. The CDR3 DNA follows: TGTGCCAGCTCACCAACGGAACCGTTGAACACTGAAGCTTTCTTT. The full variable domain, in which reference TRBV18 and TRBJ1-1 provide the parts outside the CDR3, is NAGVMQNPRHLVRRRGQEARLRCSPMKGHSHVYWYRQLPEEGLKFMVYLQKENIIDESGMPKERFSAEFPKEGPSILRIQQVVRGDSAAYFCASSPTEPLNTEAFFGQGTRLTVV.

J is TRBJ2-5 and V is TRBV29-1; D could derive from TRBD1 or TRBD2 (6 bases each). V gave up 6 bases and J gave up 5 bases, with 10 bases separating them. Looked up from germline, CDR1 is SQVTM and CDR2 is ANQGSEA. The CDR3 is 11 amino acids. CDR3 amino acids: CSVEGDETQYF. CDR3 bases: TGCAGCGTGGAGGGGGATGAGACCCAGTACTTC.

A remark on this clonotype: A much larger clone differs from this one at a single base, so this may be a read error. CDR3 sequence: CASSLYSYTEAFF. The CDR3 DNA reads as TGTGCCAGCAGCCTGTACAGTTACACTGAAGCTTTCTTT. The genes are TRBV7-3 and TRBJ1-1; D gene ambiguous. The CDR3 runs to 13 residues. Germline CDR1 reads SGHTA; CDR2 reads FQGTGA. V lost 5 bases and J 3 bases, leaving 10 bases between the germline ends.

This clonotype appeared many times. The genes are TRBV20-1 and TRBJ2-1; 11 nucleotides agree with TRBD2. Losses at the gene ends were 1 base for V and 0 bases for J; bases not matched to a gene: 8. The germline V gene encodes CDR1 DFQATT and CDR2 SNEGSKA (reference sequence). CDR3 length: 18 residues. CDR3 residues: CSARAGASGRLSYNEQFF. The CDR3 bases are TGCAGTGCTAGAGCGGGGGCTAGCGGGAGGCTCTCCTACAATGAGCAGTTCTTC.

This clonotype was observed many times. This chain uses TRBV3-1 with TRBJ1-2, with D unresolved. The CDR3 runs 15 residues. The V gene lost 0 bases and the J gene lost 2 bases, with 10 bases spanning the gap. CDR1 LGHDT and CDR2 YNNKEL come from the germline V gene (reference sequence). The CDR3 DNA reads TGTGCCAGCAGCCAAGAAAAGGAAATAAACTATGGCTACACCTTC. This translates into CASSQEKEINYGYTF.

V usage is TRBV19 and J usage is TRBJ1-5; D possibly corresponds to TRBD1 (6 bases). This CDR3 comprises 14 residues. Trimming removed 10 bases at V and 8 bases at J, with 21 bases between. From germline, CDR1 is LNHDA and CDR2 SQIVND (reference sequence). Here the CDR3 DNA reads TGTGCCACCGATGGACCGGGGGCCGGGAAGCCCCAGCATTTT. It specifies CATDGPGAGKPQHF. Combining the CDR3 with reference TRBV19 and TRBJ1-5 gives the whole variable domain DGGITQSPKYLFRKEGQNVTLSCEQNLNHDAMYWYRQDPGQGLRLIYYSQIVNDFQKGDIAEGYSVSREKKESFPLTVTSAQKNPTAFYLCATDGPGAGKPQHFGDGTRLSIL.

This clonotype was counted between two and nine times. This sequence joins TRBV20-1 and TRBJ2-3; 7 positions agree with TRBD2. Trimming removed 4 bases from V and 1 base from J; junction bases left unmatched: 14. This CDR3 is 17 amino acids long. Looked up from germline, CDR1 is DFQATT and CDR2 is SNEGSKA (reference sequence). The CDR3 protein is CSAILPAASGGTDTQYF. The CDR3 DNA reads as TGCAGTGCTATACTACCGGCAGCAAGCGGGGGCACAGATACGCAGTATTTT.

The table lists this clonotype with a few counts. The chain employs TRBV30 and TRBJ2-4; tentative D call: TRBD2 (5 bases). Germline-derived CDR1 and CDR2 are GTSNPN and SVGIG (reference sequence). The CDR3 has 15 residues. The ends were cut back, 3 bases at V and 4 bases at J, with 16 bases in the middle. CDR3: CAWSGKGAEKNIQYF. In DNA form, the CDR3 reads TGTGCCTGGAGCGGAAAGGGAGCGGAGAAAAACATTCAGTACTTC.

The chain recombines TRBV24-1 with TRBJ1-5, with TRBD1 as a possible D gene (5 bases). Per the germline V gene, CDR1 is KGHDR and CDR2 is SFDVKD. The CDR3 runs 15 residues. The V end was cut by 6 bases, the J end by 0 bases, with 11 bases between. The CDR3 nucleotides are TGTGCCACCAGTCCGGGACGGAATAGCAATCAGCCCCAGCATTTT. It translates to CATSPGRNSNQPQHF.